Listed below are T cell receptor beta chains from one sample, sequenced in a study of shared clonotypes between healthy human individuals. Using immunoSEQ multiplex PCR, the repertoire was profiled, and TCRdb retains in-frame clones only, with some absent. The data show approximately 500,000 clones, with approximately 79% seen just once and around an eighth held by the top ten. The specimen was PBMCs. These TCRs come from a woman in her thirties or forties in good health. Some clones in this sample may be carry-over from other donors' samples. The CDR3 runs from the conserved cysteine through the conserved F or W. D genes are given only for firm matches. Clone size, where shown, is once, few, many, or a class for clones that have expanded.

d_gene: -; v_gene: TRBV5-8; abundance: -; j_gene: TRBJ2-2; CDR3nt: TGTGCCAGCACCGCCCCGGACACTCTCAACACCGGGGAGCTGTTTTTT; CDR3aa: CASTAPDTLNTGELFF
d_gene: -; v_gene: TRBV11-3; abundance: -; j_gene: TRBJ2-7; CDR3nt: TGTGCCAGCAGCTTAGGACCTGGGTACGCGCAGTACTTC; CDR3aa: CASSLGPGYAQYF
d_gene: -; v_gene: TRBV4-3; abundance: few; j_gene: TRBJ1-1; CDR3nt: TGCGCCAGCAGCCAAGGGTGGGCGGGCGCCGCTGAAGCTTTCTTT; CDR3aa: CASSQGWAGAAEAFF
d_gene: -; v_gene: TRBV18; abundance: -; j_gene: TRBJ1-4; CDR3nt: TGTGCCAGCTCACCACCATTGCAGTATGAAAAACTGTTTTTT; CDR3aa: CASSPPLQYEKLFF
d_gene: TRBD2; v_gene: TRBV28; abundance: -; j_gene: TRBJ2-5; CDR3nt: TGTGCCAGCAGTTTATCTGGCGGGAGATTAGAGACCCAGTACTTC; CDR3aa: CASSLSGGRLETQYF
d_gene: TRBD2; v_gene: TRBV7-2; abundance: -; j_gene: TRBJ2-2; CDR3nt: TGTGCCAGCAGCATGGGACTAGCGGGAGGAACCAACACCGGGGAGCTGTTTTTT; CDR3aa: CASSMGLAGGTNTGELFF
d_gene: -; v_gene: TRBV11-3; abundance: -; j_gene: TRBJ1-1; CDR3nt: TGTGCCAGCAGCTTAGGGTTTATGGTGAACACTGAAGCTTTCTTT; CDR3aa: CASSLGFMVNTEAFF
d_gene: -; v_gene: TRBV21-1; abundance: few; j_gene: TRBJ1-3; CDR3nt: TGTGCCAGCAGCAAAGGTCAGGGGATTAGCTCTGGAAACACCATATATTTT; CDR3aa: CASSKGQGISSGNTIYF
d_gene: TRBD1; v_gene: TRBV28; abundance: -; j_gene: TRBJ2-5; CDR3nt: TGTGCCAGCAGTCCGCGACAGGGTGGGATTCGGGCCCAGTACTTC; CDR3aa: CASSPRQGGIRAQYF
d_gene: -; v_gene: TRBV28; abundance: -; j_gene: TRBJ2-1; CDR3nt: TGTGCCAGCAACCAGGACTACCCAAGCAATGAGCAGTTCTTC; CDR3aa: CASNQDYPSNEQFF
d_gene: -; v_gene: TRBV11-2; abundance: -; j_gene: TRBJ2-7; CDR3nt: TGTGCCAGCAGCTTAAGGGTAGGGGGCTACGAGCAGTACTTC; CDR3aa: CASSLRVGGYEQYF
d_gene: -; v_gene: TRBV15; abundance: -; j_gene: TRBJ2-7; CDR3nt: TGTGCCACCAGCCGTGGAGGGAACTACGAGCAGTACTTC; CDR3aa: CATSRGGNYEQYF
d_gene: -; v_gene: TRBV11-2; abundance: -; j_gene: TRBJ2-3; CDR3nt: TGTGCCAGCAGATCCGACAGTGGGGCACAGGGTACGCAGTATTTT; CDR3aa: CASRSDSGAQGTQYF
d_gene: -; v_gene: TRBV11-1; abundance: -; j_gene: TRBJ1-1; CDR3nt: TGTGCCAGCAGCTTGAGAGGCGAAAACACTGAAGCTTTCTTT; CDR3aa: CASSLRGENTEAFF
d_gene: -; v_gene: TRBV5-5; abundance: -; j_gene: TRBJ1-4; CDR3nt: TGTGCCAGCAGCTTGGGGGCGCGGGGTGAAAAACTGTTTTTT; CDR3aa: CASSLGARGEKLFF
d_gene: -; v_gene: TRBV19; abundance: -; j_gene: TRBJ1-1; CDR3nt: TGTGCCAGTAGTACCAGCCATAACACTGAAGCTTTCTTT; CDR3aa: CASSTSHNTEAFF
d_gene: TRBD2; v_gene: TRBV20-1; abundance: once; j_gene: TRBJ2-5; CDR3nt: TGCAGTGTGGCCCCGGGGGGGGCCCAGTACTTC; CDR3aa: CSVAPGGAQYF
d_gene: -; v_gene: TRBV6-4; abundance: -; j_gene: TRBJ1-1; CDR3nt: TGTGCCAGCAGTGACTCATATGAGAACACTGAAGCTTTCTTT; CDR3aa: CASSDSYENTEAFF
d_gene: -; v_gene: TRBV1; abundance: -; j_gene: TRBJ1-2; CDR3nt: TGCACCAGCAGCCAAGAAAGGACAGGGGAATCCACTAACTATGGCTACACCTTC; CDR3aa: CTSSQERTGESTNYGYTF
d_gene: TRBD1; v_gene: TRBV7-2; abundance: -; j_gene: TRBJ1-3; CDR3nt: TGTGCCAGCAGCTTAGGGGTAGGGGACAGGCGAAACACCATATATTTT; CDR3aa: CASSLGVGDRRNTIYF
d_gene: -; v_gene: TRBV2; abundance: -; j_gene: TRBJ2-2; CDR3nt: TGTGCCAGCAGTGTGGGGCAGGGGGGAACCGGGGAGCTGTTTTTT; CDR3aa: CASSVGQGGTGELFF
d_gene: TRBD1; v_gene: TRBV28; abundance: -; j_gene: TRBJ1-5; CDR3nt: TGTGCCAGCAGCCCCGGGACAGGGGGCTATCAGCCCCAGCATTTT; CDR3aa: CASSPGTGGYQPQHF
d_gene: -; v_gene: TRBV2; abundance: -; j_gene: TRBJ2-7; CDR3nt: TGTGCCAGCACCGAGGGTTGGGGGCTATACGAGCAGTACTTC; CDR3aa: CASTEGWGLYEQYF
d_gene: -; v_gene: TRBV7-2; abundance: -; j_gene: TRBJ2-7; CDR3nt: TGTGCCAGCAGCATTAGCGGAGCAGGAGTGGGCGAGCAGTACTTC; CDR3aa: CASSISGAGVGEQYF
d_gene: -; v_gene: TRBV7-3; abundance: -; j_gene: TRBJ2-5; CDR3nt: TGTGCCAGCAGCTTACGAGAGGGACTCCAAGAGACCCAGTACTTC; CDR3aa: CASSLREGLQETQYF
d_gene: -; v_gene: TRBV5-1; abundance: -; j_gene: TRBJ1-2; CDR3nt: TGCGCCAGCAGTAGGACAAGGAGAAACTATGGCTACACCTTC; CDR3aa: CASSRTRRNYGYTF
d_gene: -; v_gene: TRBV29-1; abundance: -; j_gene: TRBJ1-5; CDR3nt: TGCAGCGTTGTTCAGGGGTTGAATCAGCCCCAGCATTTT; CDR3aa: CSVVQGLNQPQHF
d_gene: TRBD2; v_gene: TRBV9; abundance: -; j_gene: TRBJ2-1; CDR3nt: TGTGCCAGCAGCGAATCGGGACTAGCGGTCTACAATGAGCAGTTCTTC; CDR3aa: CASSESGLAVYNEQFF
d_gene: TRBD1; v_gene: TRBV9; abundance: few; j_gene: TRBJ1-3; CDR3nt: TGTGCCAGCAGCGTAGCAACAGGGGCTGGAAACACCATATATTTT; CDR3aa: CASSVATGAGNTIYF
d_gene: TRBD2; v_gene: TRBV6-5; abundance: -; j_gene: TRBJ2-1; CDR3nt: TGTGCCAGCAGGAGAGAGGCGCGGGAGAGCGATGAGCAGTTCTTC; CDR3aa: CASRREARESDEQFF
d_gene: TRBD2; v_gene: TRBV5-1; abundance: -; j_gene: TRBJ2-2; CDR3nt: TGCGCCAGCAGCTTCATAGCGGGAGTTGGGACCGGGGAGCTGTTTTTT; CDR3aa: CASSFIAGVGTGELFF
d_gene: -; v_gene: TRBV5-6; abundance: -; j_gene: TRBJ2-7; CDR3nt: TGTGCCAGCAGCTCGGCCGGCGGCTCTCCCTACGAGCAGTACTTC; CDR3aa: CASSSAGGSPYEQYF
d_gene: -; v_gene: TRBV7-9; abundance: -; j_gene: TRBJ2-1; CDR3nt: TGTGCCAGCAGCCCCGGGGGCGACCTAGAGCAGTTCTTC; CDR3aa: CASSPGGDLEQFF
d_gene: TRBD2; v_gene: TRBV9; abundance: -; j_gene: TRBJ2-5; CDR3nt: TGTGCCAGCAGCCCGGGACTATCTATGGGTGTGCCACAAGAGACCCAGTACTTC; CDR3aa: CASSPGLSMGVPQETQYF
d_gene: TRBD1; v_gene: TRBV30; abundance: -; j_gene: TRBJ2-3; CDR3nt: TGTGCCTGGAGAGGATCGAGGACAGGCGCCCTCCCGCTAGGCACAGATACGCAGTATTTT; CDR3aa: CAWRGSRTGALPLGTDTQYF
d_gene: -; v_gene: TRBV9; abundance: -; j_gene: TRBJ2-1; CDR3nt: TGTGCCAGCAGCGTAGAGCCGGGAGTAAGGTTCAATGAGCAGTTCTTC; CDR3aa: CASSVEPGVRFNEQFF
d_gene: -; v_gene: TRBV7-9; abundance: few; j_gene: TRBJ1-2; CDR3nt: TGTGCCAGCAGAGGATCCACATATGGCTACACCTTC; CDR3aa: CASRGSTYGYTF
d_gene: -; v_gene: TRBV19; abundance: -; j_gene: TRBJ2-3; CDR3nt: TGTGCCAGTTCAGCTGGGGAGCTTTCTCCTAGCACAGATACGCAGTATTTT; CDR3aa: CASSAGELSPSTDTQYF
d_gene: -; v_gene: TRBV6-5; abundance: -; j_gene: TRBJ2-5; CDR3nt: TGTGCCAGCAGTTACCAGCCCACTTCTCAAGAGACCCAGTACTTC; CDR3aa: CASSYQPTSQETQYF
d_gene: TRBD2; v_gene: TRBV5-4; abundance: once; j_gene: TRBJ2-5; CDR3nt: TGTGCCAGCAGCGCGGAGATGGGAGGGGAGACCCAGTACTTC; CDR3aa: CASSAEMGGETQYF
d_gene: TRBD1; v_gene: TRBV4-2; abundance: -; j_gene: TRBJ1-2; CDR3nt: TGTGCCAGCAGCCAAGCGACAGGGGGCAATGGCTACACCTTC; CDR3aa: CASSQATGGNGYTF
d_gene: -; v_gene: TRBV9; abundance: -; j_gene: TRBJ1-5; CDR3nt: TGTGCCAGCAGCGTAGATGGAGGGGAGCAGCCCCAGCATTTT; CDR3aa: CASSVDGGEQPQHF
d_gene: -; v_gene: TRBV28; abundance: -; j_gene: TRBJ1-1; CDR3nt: TGTGCCAGCAGTTTATGGAACGATGAAGCTTTCTTT; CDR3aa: CASSLWNDEAFF
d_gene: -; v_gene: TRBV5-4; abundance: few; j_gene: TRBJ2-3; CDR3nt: TGTGCCAGCTCACGGACGGGTAGCACAGATACGCAGTATTTT; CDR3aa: CASSRTGSTDTQYF
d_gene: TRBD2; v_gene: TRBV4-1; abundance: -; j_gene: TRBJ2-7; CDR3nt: TGCGCCAGCAGCCAGGGGCCGGGAGCGGGGACCTCCTACGAGCAGTACTTC; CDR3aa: CASSQGPGAGTSYEQYF
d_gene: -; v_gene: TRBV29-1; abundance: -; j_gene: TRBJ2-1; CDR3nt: TGCAGCGTTGGGAAGGGGATTTTGGGCAATGAGCAGTTCTTC; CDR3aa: CSVGKGILGNEQFF
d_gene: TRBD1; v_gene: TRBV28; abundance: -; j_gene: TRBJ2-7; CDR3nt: TGTGCCAGCAGTTTATCGGGACAGGGGGTCTACGAGCAGTACTTC; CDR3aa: CASSLSGQGVYEQYF
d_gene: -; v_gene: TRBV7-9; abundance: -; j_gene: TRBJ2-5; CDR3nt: TGTGCCAGCAGCTTATCCCCCCCGGGTCAAATCCAAGAGACCCAGTACTTC; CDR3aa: CASSLSPPGQIQETQYF
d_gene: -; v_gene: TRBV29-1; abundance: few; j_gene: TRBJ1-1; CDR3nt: TGCAGCGTTGAGAGGACAGTGAACACTGAAGCTTTCTTT; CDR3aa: CSVERTVNTEAFF
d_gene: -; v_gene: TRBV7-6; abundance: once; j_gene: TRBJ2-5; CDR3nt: TGTGCCAGCAGCATAACCCGCCTTCCCCAAGAGACCCAGTACTTC; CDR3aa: CASSITRLPQETQYF